These T cell receptor beta chains were read from a single sample in a study of blood T cell repertoires in COVID-19. Sequenced by immunoSEQ multiplex PCR; TCRdb stores in-frame clones only, minus some. The table records over 15,000 clones, approximately 85% of them present only once. The sample comprised peripheral blood. These receptors were obtained from a man aged 35-49 years with active or convalescent COVID-19. Both conserved end residues are part of each CDR3. A D gene is named only where the DNA matches it firmly. Only some rows state a clone size, as once, few, many or a class for expanded clones.

abundance	j_gene	v_gene	len	d_gene	CDR3nt	CDR3aa
.	TRBJ1-1	TRBV7-9	15	.	TGTGCCAGCAGCTCCCCCCTCGTCGGTAACACTGAAGCTTTCTTT	CASSSPLVGNTEAFF
.	TRBJ1-3	TRBV6-2/TRBV6-3	16	.	TGTGCCAGCAGCCCTTGGTGGCCAGGGTCAGGAAACACCATATATTTT	CASSPWWPGSGNTIYF
once	TRBJ2-1	TRBV7-3	14	TRBD2	TGTGCCAGCAGCTCGGGACTAGCTTACAATGAGCAGTTCTTC	CASSSGLAYNEQFF
.	TRBJ1-6	TRBV12-3/TRBV12-4	13	.	TGTGCCAGCGGCAGAGACAGTAATTCACCCCTCCACTTT	CASGRDSNSPLHF
medium-sized	TRBJ2-3	TRBV7-2	16	TRBD2	TGTGCCAGCAGCCTAGGTCGGGGGGTACGCACAGATACGCAGTATTTT	CASSLGRGVRTDTQYF
.	TRBJ2-5	TRBV2	18	TRBD2	TGTGCCAGCAGTACGGGACTAGCGGGGGGCTCTCTCCAAGAGACCCAGTACTTC	CASSTGLAGGSLQETQYF
few	TRBJ2-5	TRBV27	17	TRBD1	TGTGCCAGCAGTTTATTTTGGGGACAGGGGCCACAAGAGACCCAGTACTTC	CASSLFWGQGPQETQYF
.	TRBJ1-2	TRBV5-6	14	.	TGTGCCAGCAGCTTGGGGGACAATAACTATGGCTACACCTTC	CASSLGDNNYGYTF
.	TRBJ2-7	TRBV15	13	.	TGTGCCACCAGCAGAGAGGAGGGGTCGGTGCAGTACTTC	CATSREEGSVQYF
.	TRBJ1-2	TRBV15	16	.	TGTGCCACCAGCAGAGACCCGGGTAACGGGAGAAGGGGCTACACCTTC	CATSRDPGNGRRGYTF
.	TRBJ2-2	TRBV4-1	15	.	TGCGCCAGCAGCCAAGGACTCCTGAACACCGGGGAGCTGTTTTTT	CASSQGLLNTGELFF
once	TRBJ1-2	TRBV15	14	.	TGTGCCACCAGCAGAGGGGGCCAGGGTGGGAGCTACACCTTC	CATSRGGQGGSYTF
once	TRBJ2-5	TRBV28	17	.	TGTGCCAGCAGTTTAGGACTTGAGGGCCCGGGTTCAGAGACCCAGTACTTC	CASSLGLEGPGSETQYF
.	TRBJ2-7	TRBV6-5	14	.	TGTGCCAGCAGTTACTGGGACACTCCCTACGAGCAGTACTTC	CASSYWDTPYEQYF
.	TRBJ1-3	TRBV3-1/TRBV3-2	16	TRBD1	TGTGCCAGCAGCCCGGGGGGGACAGTCTCTGGAAACACCATATATTTT	CASSPGGTVSGNTIYF
.	TRBJ2-3	TRBV7-2	12	TRBD1	TGTGCCAGCAGCCGGGACAGGGATACGCAGTATTTT	CASSRDRDTQYF
.	TRBJ1-5	TRBV10-2	15	TRBD1	TGCGCCAGCAGATCCGGGACAGGGGTCGGTCAGCCCCAGCATTTT	CASRSGTGVGQPQHF